Listed below are T cell receptor beta chains from one sample, sequenced in a study of regulatory T cells in long-lasting Graves disease. MiXCR, applied by TCRdb to the multiplex PCR reads, yields one record per CDR3 protein. This sample yields more than 350,000 distinct CDR3 sequences, of which around 14% are seen a single time; 15% to 20% belongs to the top ten. The sample was also linked to a second study, of T cells in Graves' hyperthyroidism and ophthalmopathy.

The sample was peripheral blood mononuclear cells (PBMCs), taken at new diagnosis, from a patient treated with antithyroid drugs. The source of these receptors is a woman in her 30s with Graves disease. CDR3s include the opening cysteine and the closing phenylalanine or tryptophan. D genes are given only for firm matches. A clone size is listed for some rows: how often the clone was seen (once, few, many), or a class if it is expanded.

many | TRBV2 | - | CASSVSEQFF
few | TRBV15 | - | CATSGFLTGLETQYF
- | TRBV6-1 | TRBD2 | CARPYLTSGGYEQYF
- | TRBV9 | TRBD2 | CASSVGPLAGDLRDTQYF
few | TRBV19 | TRBD2 | CASSISPGLADNEQFF
few | TRBV4-1 | TRBD2 | CASSRTSGSSPNEQFF
- | TRBV5-1 | TRBD2 | CASSLGLADVYEQYF
- | TRBV15 | - | CATRRIRGSNQPQHF
few | TRBV20-1 | - | CSARIKSGPGDTQYF
- | TRBV4-1 | TRBD1 | CASSHPRTGGRETQYF
many | TRBV10-2 | - | CASRVGELPEAFF
few | TRBV9 | - | CASSVAPEVSDEQYF
few | TRBV5-1 | TRBD2 | CASSFIAGRTGELFF
- | TRBV2 | TRBD2 | CASGRGLAGAESDTQYF
many | TRBV5-1 | TRBD1 | CASSLRTGDTGELFF